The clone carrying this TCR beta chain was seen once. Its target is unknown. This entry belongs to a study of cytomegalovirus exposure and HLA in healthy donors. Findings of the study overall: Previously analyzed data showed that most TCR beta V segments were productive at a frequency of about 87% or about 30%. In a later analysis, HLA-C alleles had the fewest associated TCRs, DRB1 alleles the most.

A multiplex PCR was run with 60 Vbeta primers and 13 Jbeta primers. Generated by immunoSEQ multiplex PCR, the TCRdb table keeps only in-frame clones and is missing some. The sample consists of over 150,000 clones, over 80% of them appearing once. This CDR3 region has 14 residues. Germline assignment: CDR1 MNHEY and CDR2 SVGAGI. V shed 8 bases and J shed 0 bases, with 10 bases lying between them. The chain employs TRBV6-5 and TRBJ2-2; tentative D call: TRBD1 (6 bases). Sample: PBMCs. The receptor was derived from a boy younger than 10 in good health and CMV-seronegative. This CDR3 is CASGGRTNTGELFF. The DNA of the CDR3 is TGTGCCAGCGGGGGCAGAACGAACACCGGGGAGCTGTTTTTT.